This TCR beta chain derives from a study of blood T cell repertoires in COVID-19. On the study more broadly: PBMCs, B-cell-depleted T cells, or T cells were the source of the cDNA or gDNA that made up the material.

Only in-frame clones appear in the TCRdb table, and some are missing; sequencing was by immunoSEQ multiplex PCR. The sample includes around 230,000 clones, roughly 87% of them seen just once. This CDR3 is built from 13 residues. This clonotype originated in a man between 18 and 29 years old with acute COVID-19. The sample taken for sequencing was PBMCs or T cells enriched from blood (not recorded which). This chain joins TRBV21-1 and TRBJ2-4; TRBD2 reflects the table's D call only, with no check against the DNA. TRBV21-1 is a listed pseudogene. This chain's CDR3 is CASREVAKNIQYF. CDR3 coding DNA: TGTGCCAGCAGGGAGGTGGCCAAAAACATTCAGTACTTC.